This T cell receptor beta chain was sequenced in a study of blood T cell repertoires in COVID-19. Sequencing was performed with immunoSEQ multiplex PCR; in TCRdb, only in-frame clones are kept and a portion is missing. Of over 80,000 clones listed, 80% to 90% were seen once; the top ten hold 15% to 20%. The specimen sequenced was peripheral blood. This clonotype was sampled from a human donor in a cohort sampled during active COVID-19.

The CDR3 DNA reads TGCAGCGTTCCATACACGGTGGCGGGAGGTACCATCTACAATGAGCAGTTCTTC. This translates into CSVPYTVAGGTIYNEQFF. The gene calls are TRBV29-1 and TRBJ2-1, with TRBD2 matching over 8 bases. The V segment lost 5 bases and the J segment 3 bases; nucleotides outside the gene matches: 18. The CDR3 has 18 residues. The V gene's germline CDR1 is SQVTM and CDR2 ANQGSEA.